The 16 T cell receptor beta chains listed next were all sequenced from one sample in a study of cytomegalovirus exposure and HLA in healthy donors. PCR primers comprised 60 Vbeta and 13 Jbeta primers. Assay: immunoSEQ multiplex PCR; the TCRdb copy retains only in-frame clones and omits some. The sample's table shows about 160,000 clones. Sequenced input: PBMCs. The receptor set was obtained from a man younger than 40 in good health and CMV-seronegative.

This chain connects TRBV21-1 to TRBJ1-2; the table assigns TRBD1, which was not confirmed against the DNA. TRBV21-1 is designated a pseudogene. The CDR3 runs to 15 residues. The CDR3 DNA reads as TGTGCCAGCAGCAAAGCCTGGGGACAGGCCTATGGCTACACCTTC. As protein: CASSKAWGQAYGYTF.

The V call is TRBV19, the J call TRBJ2-3; tentative D call: TRBD2 (7 bases). CDR1 is LNHDA and CDR2 is SQIVND in the germline V gene (reference sequence). Deletions cut 1 base from V and 2 bases from J, with 13 bases between. The CDR3 loop spans 16 amino acids. CDR3 nucleotide sequence: TGTGCCAGTAGTATAGTAGGGGGAGGGTTCACAGATACGCAGTATTTT. Translated: CASSIVGGGFTDTQYF.

In DNA form, the CDR3 reads TGCGCCAGCAGTCTGACAGGTCCCTATGGCTACACCTTC. Translating gives CASSLTGPYGYTF. J is TRBJ1-2 and V is TRBV5-1; maybe TRBD1 (6 bases). V lost 5 bases and J 4 bases, leaving 12 bases between the germline ends. Looked up from germline, CDR1 is SGHRS and CDR2 is YFSETQ. The CDR3 length is 13 residues.

The gene calls are TRBV4-3 and TRBJ2-1; no definite D call. Per the germline V gene, CDR1 is LGHNA and CDR2 is YSLEER. Trimming took off 2 bases at V and 0 bases at J, with 8 bases between the two ends. The CDR3 has 15 amino acids. CDR3 DNA sequence: TGCGCCAGCAGCCAAATTGTGAGCTCCTACAATGAGCAGTTCTTC. Amino acid sequence: CASSQIVSSYNEQFF.

This sequence joins TRBV6-5 and TRBJ1-1; D may be TRBD1 (6 bases). This CDR3 has 13 amino acids. V was cut by 8 bases and J by 10 bases, with 20 bases left in between. Germline values: CDR1 MNHEY, CDR2 SVGAGI. CDR3 sequence: CASSGQSELGAFF. The CDR3 DNA reads TGTGCCAGCTCTGGACAGTCGGAATTGGGAGCTTTCTTT.

J is TRBJ2-1 and V is TRBV2; 7 bases agree with TRBD2. The germline gives CDR1 SNHLY, CDR2 FYNNEI. V was clipped by 6 bases and J by 0 bases; unmatched bases: 5. This CDR3 has 15 amino acids. The CDR3, as DNA: TGTGCCAGCAGGCTAGCGGCAAGCTCCTACAATGAGCAGTTCTTC. Amino acid sequence: CASRLAASSYNEQFF.

The chain carries TRBV15 and TRBJ2-3; a possible D gene is TRBD2 (6 bases). The CDR3 contains 15 residues. Germline V gives CDR1 LNHNV, CDR2 YYDKDF (reference sequence). V was clipped by 0 bases and J by 2 bases, with 9 bases between them. This CDR3 reads CATSREGRYTDTQYF. The CDR3 nucleotides are TGTGCCACCAGCAGAGAGGGGAGGTACACAGATACGCAGTATTTT.

The J gene is TRBJ1-2, the V gene TRBV7-9; D not resolved. CDR1 is SEHNR and CDR2 is FQNEAQ in the germline V gene (reference sequence). The ends were cut back, 5 bases at V and 0 bases at J, with 7 bases in the middle. CDR3 length: 13 residues. The chain's CDR3 is CASSHVANYGYTF. CDR3 DNA sequence: TGTGCCAGCAGCCATGTAGCTAACTATGGCTACACCTTC.

The chain links TRBV28 to TRBJ2-3; TRBD2 matches at 10 bases. Germline V gene data show CDR1 as MDHEN and CDR2 as SYDVKM. The junction had 7 bases not matched to a gene; V was cut back by 5 bases and J by 2 bases. CDR3 length: 16 amino acids. The CDR3 bases are TGTGCCAGCAGTCCCGGACTAGCGGAGCTCACAGATACGCAGTATTTT. It codes for CASSPGLAELTDTQYF. The complete variable domain, with remaining parts taken from reference TRBV28 and TRBJ2-3, reads DVKVTQSSRYLVKRTGEKVFLECVQDMDHENMFWYRQDPGLGLRLIYFSYDVKMKEKGDIPEGYSVSREKKERFSLILESASTNQTSMYLCASSPGLAELTDTQYFGPGTRLTVL.

The chain uses TRBV10-1 and TRBJ2-7, with a possible D match to TRBD2 (6 bases). The germline V gene encodes CDR1 WNHNN and CDR2 SYGVQD (reference sequence). This CDR3 spans 16 amino acids. V was clipped by 3 bases and J by 3 bases, with 18 bases between them. This CDR3 reads CASSDHRAGRHYEQYF. The CDR3 DNA reads TGCGCCAGCAGTGATCATAGGGCAGGGAGGCACTACGAGCAGTACTTC.

V usage is TRBV5-4 and J usage is TRBJ2-5; 12 bases are a match to TRBD2. Trimming at V came to 3 bases and at J to 5 bases, leaving 11 bases not matched to a gene. From germline, CDR1 is SGHNT and CDR2 YYREEE (reference sequence). There are 17 residues in the CDR3. The CDR3 region is CASSSLRGLAGRETQYF. DNA of the CDR3: TGTGCCAGCAGCTCCCTCCGCGGACTAGCGGGAAGGGAGACCCAGTACTTC. The variable domain in full, completed from reference TRBV5-4 and TRBJ2-5, reads ETGVTQSPTHLIKTRGQQVTLRCSSQSGHNTVSWYQQALGQGPQFIFQYYREEENGRGNFPPRFSGLQFPNYSSELNVNALELDDSALYLCASSSLRGLAGRETQYFGPGTRLLVL.

CDR3 region: CSPKRGTEAFF. In DNA, the CDR3 is TGCAGCCCCAAGCGGGGAACTGAAGCTTTCTTT. The rearrangement uses TRBV20-1 and TRBJ1-1, with D uncertain. Looked up from germline, CDR1 is DFQATT and CDR2 is SNEGSKA (reference sequence). The CDR3 length is 11 residues.

The rearrangement links TRBV6-6 to TRBJ1-1, with 10 bases matching TRBD1. After removal of 5 bases from V and 6 bases from J, the junction contained 9 bases not matched to a gene. CDR3 length: 15 amino acids. Germline V CDR1 and CDR2: MNHNY, SVGAGI (reference sequence). CDR3 amino acids: CASSGDRGGIAEAFF. DNA of the CDR3: TGTGCCAGCAGTGGGGACAGGGGAGGGATAGCTGAAGCTTTCTTT.

V and J are TRBV5-4 and TRBJ2-5; 10 nucleotides agree with TRBD1. The CDR3 is 17 amino acids. From germline, CDR1 is SGHNT and CDR2 YYREEE (reference sequence). V lost 2 bases to trimming and J lost 4 bases; unmatched junction nucleotides: 11. The CDR3 region is CASSFRQGAGSGETQYF. The DNA of the CDR3 is TGTGCCAGCAGCTTCCGACAGGGGGCGGGCTCAGGAGAGACCCAGTACTTC.

The V gene is TRBV12-5, the J gene TRBJ1-3, with 7 bases lining up with TRBD1. The junction had 11 bases not matched to a gene; V was cut back by 0 bases and J by 0 bases. CDR1 LGHNT and CDR2 FRNRAP come from the germline V gene. The CDR3 length is 19 residues. CDR3 region: CASGLVLRGLLYSGNTIYF. CDR3 coding DNA: TGTGCTAGTGGTTTGGTACTGAGGGGGCTACTATACTCTGGAAACACCATATATTTT.

The chain links TRBV5-1 to TRBJ2-6, with TRBD2 identical over 7 bases. V was pared by 0 bases and J by 2 bases, with 8 bases of the junction left unmatched. The CDR3 covers 18 residues. In germline, CDR1 is SGHRS, CDR2 YFSETQ. Here the CDR3 reads CASSLAKRGLPGANVLTF. CDR3 bases: TGCGCCAGCAGCTTGGCCAAGCGGGGCTTACCTGGGGCCAACGTCCTGACTTTC. Full variable domain (rest looked up from reference TRBV5-1 and TRBJ2-6): KAGVTQTPRYLIKTRGQQVTLSCSPISGHRSVSWYQQTPGQGLQFLFEYFSETQRNKGNFPGRFSGRQFSNSRSEMNVSTLELGDSALYLCASSLAKRGLPGANVLTFGAGSRLTVL.